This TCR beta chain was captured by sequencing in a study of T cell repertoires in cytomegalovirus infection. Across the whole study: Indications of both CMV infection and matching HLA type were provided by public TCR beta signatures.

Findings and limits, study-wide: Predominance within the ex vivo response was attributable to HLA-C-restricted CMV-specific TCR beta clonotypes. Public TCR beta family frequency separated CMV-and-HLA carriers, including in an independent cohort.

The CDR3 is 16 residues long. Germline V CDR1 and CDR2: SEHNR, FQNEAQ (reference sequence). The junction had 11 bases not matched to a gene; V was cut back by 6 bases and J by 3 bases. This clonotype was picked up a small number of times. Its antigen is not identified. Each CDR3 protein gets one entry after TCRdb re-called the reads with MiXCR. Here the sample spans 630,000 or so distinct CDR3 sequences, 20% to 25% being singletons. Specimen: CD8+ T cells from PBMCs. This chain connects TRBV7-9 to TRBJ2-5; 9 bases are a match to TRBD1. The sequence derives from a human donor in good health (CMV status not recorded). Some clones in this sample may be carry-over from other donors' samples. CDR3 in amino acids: CASSSTNRGQEETQYF. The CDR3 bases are TGTGCCAGCAGTTCAACTAACAGGGGGCAAGAAGAGACCCAGTACTTC. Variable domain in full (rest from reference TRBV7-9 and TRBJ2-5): DTGVSQNPRHKITKRGQNVTFRCDPISEHNRLYWYRQTLGQGPEFLTYFQNEAQLEKSRLLSDRFSAERPKGSFSTLEIQRTEQGDSAMYLCASSSTNRGQEETQYFGPGTRLLVL.